The 17 T cell receptor beta chains below all came from one sample that was sequenced in a study of cytomegalovirus exposure and HLA in healthy donors (dated by TCRdb to between 2016 and 2019). Receptor libraries were prepared by the immunoSEQ multiplex PCR assay. For the multiplex PCR, a mixture combining 60 forward primers for TCR Vbeta segments and 13 reverse primers for TCR Jbeta segments was used. The table comes from immuneACCESS by way of TCRdb, which keeps in-frame sequences with V and J called. Part of the clones is missing from these tables; in studies checked, under half for an unresolved V gene and the rest for unknown reasons. Present in this sample are some 80,000 clones, around 10% of which were seen just once. The ten largest clonotypes hold about 25% of the sample. The sequenced sample was PBMCs. The receptors stem from a man in his fifties or sixties in good health and CMV-seropositive.

The chain recombines TRBV5-1 with TRBJ1-2, with a possible D match to TRBD1 (6 bases). The V gene lost 5 bases and the J gene lost 1 base, with 12 bases spanning the gap. Germline V gene data show CDR1 as SGHRS and CDR2 as YFSETQ. The CDR3 runs 14 residues. As DNA, the CDR3 is TGCGCCAGCAGTCCTCAGGGGAATAACTATGGCTACACCTTC. Protein sequence: CASSPQGNNYGYTF. Full variable domain (outside the CDR3, taken from reference TRBV5-1 and TRBJ1-2): KAGVTQTPRYLIKTRGQQVTLSCSPISGHRSVSWYQQTPGQGLQFLFEYFSETQRNKGNFPGRFSGRQFSNSRSEMNVSTLELGDSALYLCASSPQGNNYGYTFGSGTRLTVV.

The rearrangement joins TRBV5-1 to TRBJ2-1; 7 bases line up with TRBD2. Germline lookup yields CDR1 SGHRS and CDR2 YFSETQ. V was clipped by 7 bases and J by 5 bases; unmatched bases: 9. The CDR3 runs to 14 residues. CDR3 amino acids: CASQGQRGDNEQFF. The CDR3 coding sequence is TGCGCCAGCCAGGGTCAGCGGGGAGACAATGAGCAGTTCTTC.

The V call is TRBV29-1, the J call TRBJ2-7, with 11 bases lining up with TRBD1. CDR1 and CDR2 (germline): SQVTM, ANQGSEA. After removal of 2 bases from V and 6 bases from J, the junction contained 9 bases not matched to a gene. The CDR3 extends over 15 amino acids. This CDR3 is CSVESGQGEGGEQYF. CDR3 coding DNA: TGCAGCGTTGAATCGGGACAGGGGGAAGGGGGCGAGCAGTACTTC.

V is TRBV19 and J is TRBJ2-7; maybe TRBD2 (6 bases). The CDR3 runs to 13 residues. Germline loops: CDR1 LNHDA, CDR2 SQIVND (reference sequence). V was clipped by 5 bases and J by 2 bases, with 10 bases between them. CDR3 loop: CASSWDLTYEQYF. The CDR3 DNA reads as TGTGCCAGTAGTTGGGACTTAACCTACGAGCAGTACTTC. The complete variable domain, with remaining parts taken from reference TRBV19 and TRBJ2-7, reads DGGITQSPKYLFRKEGQNVTLSCEQNLNHDAMYWYRQDPGQGLRLIYYSQIVNDFQKGDIAEGYSVSREKKESFPLTVTSAQKNPTAFYLCASSWDLTYEQYFGPGTRLTVT.

This clone was observed a handful of times. The gene calls are TRBV7-6 and TRBJ2-1; no clear D gene. Germline assignment: CDR1 SGHVS and CDR2 FNYEAQ. Between the trimmed V and J ends, which lost 0 bases and 4 bases, there was a span of 16 bases. The CDR3 has 17 residues. CDR3 region: CASSLALPGWVYNEQFF. The DNA of the CDR3 is TGTGCCAGCAGCTTAGCGCTCCCAGGTTGGGTTTACAATGAGCAGTTCTTC.

The chain has TRBV4-1 and TRBJ2-7; possibly TRBD2 for D (5 bases). CDR1 and CDR2 (germline): MGHRA, YSYEKL. Trimming shortened V by 1 base and J by 7 bases, and 11 bases separated the two germline ends. CDR3 length: 13 amino acids. DNA for the CDR3: TGCGCCAGCAGCCAAGCTAGGACTGAGGAGCAGTACTTC. It encodes CASSQARTEEQYF.

The chain has TRBV5-1 and TRBJ2-1; 12 nucleotides align to TRBD2. This CDR3 is built from 16 residues. Germline V gene data show CDR1 as SGHRS and CDR2 as YFSETQ. Trimming removed 3 bases from V and 0 bases from J; junction bases left unmatched: 1. The CDR3 DNA reads TGCGCCAGCAGCTCTAGCGGGGGGGCCTCCTACAATGAGCAGTTCTTC. Translation gives CASSSSGGASYNEQFF.

This clone was detected only a few times. The V gene is TRBV9, the J gene TRBJ1-3, with no clear D. There are 12 residues in the CDR3. CDR1 is SGDLS and CDR2 is YYNGEE in the germline V gene. Trimming left V 5 bases short and J 8 bases short, with 11 bases between. DNA of the CDR3: TGTGCCAGCAGTCTATCGGGGTACACCATATATTTT. Amino acid sequence: CASSLSGYTIYF.

The table lists this clone with a few counts. V and J are TRBV29-1 and TRBJ2-7; 11 bases agree with TRBD1. Looked up from germline, CDR1 is SQVTM and CDR2 is ANQGSEA. The CDR3 consists of 15 residues. J gave up 4 bases and V 6 bases, and 11 bases lay outside the gene matches. CDR3 loop: CSVNGQGAVGYEQYV. As DNA, the CDR3 is TGCAGCGTGAATGGACAGGGGGCCGTGGGGTACGAGCAGTACGTC.

This clone showed up just a few times. The rearrangement links TRBV5-3 to TRBJ2-3; 10 nucleotides line up with TRBD2. TRBV5-3 is treated as an ORF (open reading frame) with a function not yet certain. This CDR3 is 17 amino acids long. The junction had 8 bases not matched to a gene; V was cut back by 0 bases and J by 4 bases. This CDR3 reads CARSLAGTSVPPDTQYF. In nucleotides, the CDR3 is TGTGCCAGAAGCTTGGCCGGGACTAGCGTTCCCCCAGATACGCAGTATTTT.

This clone was recorded a few times. The genes are TRBV27 and TRBJ2-3; TRBD2 agrees at 10 bases. The trim removed 6 bases at V and 3 bases at J, leaving 6 bases unmatched. Looked up from germline, CDR1 is MNHEY and CDR2 is SMNVEV (reference sequence). The length of the CDR3 is 15 residues. For the CDR3, the DNA is TGTGCCAGCAGGAAGGAGCGGGGGGGGACAGATACGCAGTATTTT. It translates to CASRKERGGTDTQYF.

The chain recombines TRBV7-3 with TRBJ2-7, with D possibly being TRBD2 (6 bases). The CDR3 contains 19 residues. CDR1 and CDR2 (germline): SGHTA, FQGTGA. V dropped 5 bases and J dropped 5 bases, with 31 bases sitting between them. The CDR3 loop is CASSPKRPRINTPGDEQYF. In DNA form, the CDR3 reads TGTGCCAGCAGCCCAAAGCGGCCACGGATCAATACGCCGGGGGACGAGCAGTACTTC.

In this sample, this clone turned up a few times. V gene TRBV7-9 combines with J gene TRBJ1-4; no reliable D call. The germline gives CDR1 SEHNR, CDR2 FQNEAQ (reference sequence). This CDR3 has 15 amino acids. Trimming shortened V by 2 bases and J by 4 bases, and 11 bases separated the two germline ends. Here the CDR3 DNA reads TGTGCCAGCAGCTTAAAAGGACTGAGTAATGAAAAACTGTTTTTT. This encodes CASSLKGLSNEKLFF.

As to this clone: A far bigger clonotype differs at one base, so this is likely a read error. The missing conserved phenylalanine or tryptophan at the end of this CDR3 makes a read error likely. This chain joins TRBV6-5 and TRBJ2-3; tentatively, D is TRBD2 (6 bases). This CDR3 comprises 14 residues. Germline V CDR1 and CDR2: MNHEY, SVGAGI. With 3 bases removed from V and 4 bases from J, the gap between germline ends came to 11 bases. The CDR3 nucleotides are TGTGCCAGCAGTTATGGGGGGACCCCAGATACGCAGTATGTT. Translation: CASSYGGTPDTQYV.

The chain has TRBV4-1 and TRBJ1-2; TRBD1 might be the D (6 bases). The CDR3 length is 16 residues. Per the germline V gene, CDR1 is MGHRA and CDR2 is YSYEKL. V lost 0 bases and J lost 7, with 18 bases in between. CDR3 DNA sequence: TGCGCCAGCAGCCAAGACCGGGACACCCCTTGGGGTGGCTACACCTTC. Translation gives CASSQDRDTPWGGYTF.

This chain uses TRBV19 with TRBJ2-7; 9 nucleotides align to TRBD2. This CDR3 region has 13 residues. V dropped 8 bases and J dropped 1; count of bases not matched to a gene: 3. CDR1 LNHDA and CDR2 SQIVND come from the germline V gene (reference sequence). CDR3 loop: CASAGGVSYEQYF. For the CDR3, the DNA is TGTGCCAGTGCGGGGGGGGTTTCCTACGAGCAGTACTTC.

This clone was seen a single time. V and J are TRBV19 and TRBJ1-5; no firm D call. The CDR3 totals 15 residues. Per the germline V gene, CDR1 is LNHDA and CDR2 is SQIVND (reference sequence). V was shortened by 1 base and J by 2 bases, with 9 bases between the two germline ends. The CDR3 spells CASSIGERGNQPQHF. As DNA, the CDR3 is TGTGCCAGTAGTATAGGGGAGAGAGGCAATCAGCCCCAGCATTTT.